The 19 T cell receptor beta chains listed next were all sequenced from one sample in a study of CD8+CD57+ T cells in acquired aplastic anemia. Genomic DNA, serving as template, underwent TCR beta VDJ and CDR3 profiling. MiXCR, applied by TCRdb to the reads, yields one record per CDR3 protein. The table shows over 150,000 distinct CDR3 sequences, with roughly 47% occurring only once. Input material: sorted CD4+, CD8+, or CD8+CD57+ T cells (not recorded which) from PBMCs. The receptors were sampled from a human donor in good health.

Of note for this clonotype: The conserved phenylalanine or tryptophan normally closing the CDR3 is absent here, so this likely arose from a read error. Because the CDR3's place on the DNA is in doubt, the DNA is left out and the CDR3 is given as listed by TCRdb. The chain joins TRBV10-3 to TRBJ1-2. The germline V gene encodes CDR1 ENHRY and CDR2 SYGVKD. The CDR3 extends over 9 residues, inclusive of both ends. CDR3 residues: CAISELGRL.

The V call is TRBV10-3, the J call TRBJ2-7; 10 bases are a match to TRBD2. Trimming cost V 6 bases and J 5 bases; bases outside gene matches: 7. From germline, CDR1 is ENHRY and CDR2 SYGVKD. The CDR3 loop spans 14 amino acids. CDR3 nucleotide sequence: TGTGCCATCAGCCTAGCGGGGGATCTGGACGAGCAGTACTTC. This encodes CAISLAGDLDEQYF.

The chain has TRBV6-5 and TRBJ1-1, with D perhaps matching TRBD1 (6 bases). V shed 2 bases and J shed 3 bases, with 10 bases lying between them. Germline lookup yields CDR1 MNHEY and CDR2 SVGAGI. The CDR3 has 14 residues. The CDR3 DNA reads as TGTGCCAGCAGTTACCTAAGGGGGGACACTGAAGCTTTCTTT. This encodes CASSYLRGDTEAFF.

V is TRBV7-6 and J is TRBJ2-7; TRBD2 might be the D (6 bases). Trimming pared 5 bases from V and 5 bases from J, leaving 10 bases between. Germline CDR1 reads SGHVS; CDR2 reads FNYEAQ. The CDR3 spans 12 residues. CDR3 coding DNA: TGTGCCAGCAGCGTCTCGGGGGACGAGCAGTACTTC. This sequence encodes CASSVSGDEQYF.

This clonotype was found many times. The chain couples TRBV7-6 to TRBJ2-7; 10 bases match TRBD2. Germline loops: CDR1 SGHVS, CDR2 FNYEAQ. CDR3 length equals 17 residues. V was pared by 4 bases and J by 6 bases, with 15 bases of the junction left unmatched. CDR3 loop: CASSSRPGTSGTFEQYF. In DNA, the CDR3 is TGTGCCAGCAGCTCCCGCCCCGGAACTAGCGGGACTTTCGAGCAGTACTTC.

CDR3 region: CASSFGGQQPQHF. CDR3 DNA: TGTGCCAGCAGCTTCGGCGGGCAACAGCCCCAGCATTTT. The V call is TRBV5-6, the J call TRBJ1-5; D is undetermined. Per the germline V gene, CDR1 is SGHDT and CDR2 is YYEEEE. The CDR3 has 13 residues. The ends were cut back, 2 bases at V and 7 bases at J, with 10 bases in the middle.

This clonotype appeared many times. This may arise from a read error, as a much more abundant clone is one base away. Likely a read error: the CDR3 ends without its conserved phenylalanine or tryptophan. V usage is TRBV10-3 and J usage is TRBJ2-7; 12 nucleotides line up with TRBD2. Germline V gene sequence: CDR1 ENHRY, CDR2 SYGVKD. This CDR3 has 14 residues. Germline trimming cut 6 bases from V and 4 bases from J; bases unmatched to any gene: 4. Here the CDR3 reads CAISLGLAGYEQYL. The CDR3, as DNA: TGTGCCATCAGCTTGGGACTAGCGGGTTACGAGCAGTACCTC.

This clonotype has at least ten counts. The gene calls are TRBV2 and TRBJ1-5; tentative D call: TRBD1 (5 bases). Trimming left V 4 bases short and J 0 bases short, with 25 bases between. Germline loops: CDR1 SNHLY, CDR2 FYNNEI. This CDR3 is 20 amino acids long. The CDR3 region has the DNA TGTGCCAGCAGTGTTGTTGGAGGGACCCAATTCTCCTATAGCAATCAGCCCCAGCATTTT. It codes for CASSVVGGTQFSYSNQPQHF.

This clonotype was detected ten times or more. CDR3 sequence: CASSFLGRTSSYNSPLHF. The CDR3 nucleotides are TGCGCCAGCAGCTTTCTTGGACGGACGAGCTCCTATAATTCACCCCTCCACTTT. The gene calls are TRBV5-1 and TRBJ1-6; no clear D gene. CDR1 and CDR2 (germline): SGHRS, YFSETQ. Trimming took 2 bases from V and 0 from J, leaving 15 bases between them. The CDR3 totals 18 residues.

This clonotype was recorded only once. The genes are TRBV20-1 and TRBJ1-1, with D tentatively TRBD1 (5 bases). The CDR3 covers 13 residues. CDR1 is DFQATT, CDR2 SNEGSKA, per germline (reference sequence). V shed 3 bases and J shed 2 bases, with 10 bases lying between them. This CDR3 is CSASKGVNTEAFF. The CDR3 region has the DNA TGCAGTGCTAGTAAAGGGGTTAACACTGAAGCTTTCTTT.

Note on this clonotype: Compared with germline, one end of the junction differs, possibly owing to a read error. The chain employs TRBV9 and TRBJ2-1, with TRBD1 identical over 9 bases. Germline V gene data show CDR1 as SGDLS and CDR2 as YYNGEE. There are 15 residues in the CDR3. The chain's CDR3 is CACSSGQGPGNEQFF. CDR3 nucleotide sequence: TGTGCCTGCAGCTCAGGACAGGGGCCGGGGAATGAGCAGTTCTTC.

With regard to this clonotype: Just one base apart from a much larger clone, this may be a read error. The chain joins TRBV20-1 to TRBJ2-1; weak D call: TRBD2 (6 bases). CDR3 length equals 12 residues. The germline V gene encodes CDR1 DFQATT and CDR2 SNEGSKA (reference sequence). CDR3 in amino acids: CSASGRGNGQFF. In DNA, the CDR3 is TGCAGTGCTAGCGGGCGGGGCAATGGGCAGTTCTTC.

Many counts were recorded for this clonotype. V and J are TRBV20-1 and TRBJ2-3; 9 bases are a match to TRBD2. This CDR3 has 16 amino acids. Trimming cost V 2 bases and J 4 bases; bases outside gene matches: 10. Germline-derived CDR1 and CDR2 are DFQATT and SNEGSKA (reference sequence). The CDR3 is CSARRASGDVADTQYF. The CDR3 nucleotides read TGCAGTGCTAGACGGGCTAGCGGGGATGTGGCAGATACGCAGTATTTT.

This clonotype was found many times. The CDR3 protein is CASSFGQVGGAPYEQYF. CDR3 bases: TGCGCCAGCAGCTTCGGACAGGTGGGGGGGGCCCCCTACGAGCAGTACTTC. The chain links TRBV5-1 to TRBJ2-7; either TRBD1 or TRBD2 may fit D (7 bases each). Trimming took off 2 bases at V and 2 bases at J, with 20 bases between the two ends. The CDR3 totals 17 residues. Germline CDR1 is SGHRS and CDR2 is YFSETQ.

The chain joins TRBV2 to TRBJ2-3; D unclear. The CDR3 loop spans 15 amino acids. Per the germline V gene, CDR1 is SNHLY and CDR2 is FYNNEI. V gave up 5 bases and J gave up 4 bases, with 16 bases separating them. CDR3 amino acids: CASSQRGRSSDTQYF. The CDR3 DNA sequence: TGTGCCAGCAGTCAAAGAGGACGGTCGTCAGATACGCAGTATTTT.

This clonotype was recorded many times. The chain carries TRBV12-3 or TRBV12-4 and TRBJ2-1, with TRBD1 matching over 7 bases. V lost 6 bases and J lost 12; bases outside the gene matches: 11. The CDR3 totals 13 residues. The CDR3 DNA reads as TGTGCCAGCAGGGTGAGACAGGGATGGGCGCAGTTCTTC. Encoded protein: CASRVRQGWAQFF.

This clonotype was observed at least ten times. This rearrangement joins TRBV3-1 to TRBJ1-5; no definite D call. The CDR3 has 14 amino acids. V was clipped by 0 bases and J by 3 bases, with 6 bases between them. CDR1 is LGHDT, CDR2 YNNKEL, per germline (reference sequence). CDR3 sequence reads: CASSQDSLNQPQHF. DNA of the CDR3: TGTGCCAGCAGCCAAGACAGTCTCAATCAGCCCCAGCATTTT.

This clonotype was seen a few times. V usage is TRBV4-1 and J usage is TRBJ2-1, with TRBD1 as a possible D gene (5 bases). This CDR3 region has 17 residues. Germline CDR1 MGHRA, CDR2 YSYEKL. Trimming took 1 base from V and 0 from J, leaving 13 bases between them. CDR3 sequence (DNA): TGCGCCAGCAGCCAAGTCAGACAGAAAAACTCCTACAATGAGCAGTTCTTC. This translates into CASSQVRQKNSYNEQFF.

This clonotype was observed at least ten times. The chain has TRBV7-3 and TRBJ2-2; D remains ambiguous. The CDR3 runs 17 residues. In germline, CDR1 is SGHTA, CDR2 FQGTGA. V lost 11 bases to trimming and J lost 0 bases, with 22 bases between them. The CDR3 protein is CAPDTVVARTNTGELFF. The CDR3 region has the DNA TGTGCCCCTGATACCGTGGTGGCACGGACGAACACCGGGGAGCTGTTTTTT.